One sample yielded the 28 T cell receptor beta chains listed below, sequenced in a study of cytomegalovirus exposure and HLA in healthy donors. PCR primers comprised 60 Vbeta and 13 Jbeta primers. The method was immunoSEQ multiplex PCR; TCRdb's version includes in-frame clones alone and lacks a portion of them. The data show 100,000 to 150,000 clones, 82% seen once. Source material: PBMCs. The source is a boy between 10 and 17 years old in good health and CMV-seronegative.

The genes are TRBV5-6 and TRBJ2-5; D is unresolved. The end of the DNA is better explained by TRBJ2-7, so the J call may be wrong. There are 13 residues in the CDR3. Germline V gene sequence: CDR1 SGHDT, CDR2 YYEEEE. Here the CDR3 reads CASRDSRVNEQYF. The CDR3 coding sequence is TGTGCCAGCAGAGATTCTCGGGTAAACGAGCAGTACTTC.

The CDR3 loop is CASSDDRLGANVLTF. Written as DNA, the CDR3 is TGTGCCAGCAGTGACGACAGGCTTGGGGCCAACGTCCTGACTTTC. J is TRBJ2-6 and V is TRBV25-1, with a possible D match to TRBD1 (6 bases). The V end lost 3 bases, the J end lost 3 bases, and 9 bases lay between the germline ends. There are 15 residues in the CDR3. CDR1 is MGHDK, CDR2 SYGVNS, per germline.

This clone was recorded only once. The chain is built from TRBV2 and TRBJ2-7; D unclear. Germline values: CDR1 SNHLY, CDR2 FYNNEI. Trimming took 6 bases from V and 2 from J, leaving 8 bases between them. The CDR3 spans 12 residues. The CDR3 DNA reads TGTGCCAGCAGAAGAGGAACCTACGAGCAGTACTTC. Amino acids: CASRRGTYEQYF.

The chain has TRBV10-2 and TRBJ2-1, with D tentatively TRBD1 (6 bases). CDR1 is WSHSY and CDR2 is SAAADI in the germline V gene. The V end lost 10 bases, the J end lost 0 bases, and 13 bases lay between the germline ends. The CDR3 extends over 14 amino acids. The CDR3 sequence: CATETGPSYNEQFF. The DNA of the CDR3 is TGCGCCACCGAAACAGGGCCCTCCTACAATGAGCAGTTCTTC.

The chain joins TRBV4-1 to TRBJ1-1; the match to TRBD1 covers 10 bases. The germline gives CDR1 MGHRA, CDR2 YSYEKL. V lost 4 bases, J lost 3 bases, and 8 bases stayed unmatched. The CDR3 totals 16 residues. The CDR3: CASSPGQGRGDTEAFF. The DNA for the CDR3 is TGCGCCAGCAGCCCGGGACAGGGGAGGGGTGACACTGAAGCTTTCTTT.

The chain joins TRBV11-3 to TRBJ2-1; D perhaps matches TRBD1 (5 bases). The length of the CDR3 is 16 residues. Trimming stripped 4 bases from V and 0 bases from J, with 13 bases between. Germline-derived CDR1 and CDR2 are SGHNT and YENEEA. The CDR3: CASSSFQTASYNEQFF. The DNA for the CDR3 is TGTGCCAGCAGCTCATTTCAGACAGCCTCCTACAATGAGCAGTTCTTC.

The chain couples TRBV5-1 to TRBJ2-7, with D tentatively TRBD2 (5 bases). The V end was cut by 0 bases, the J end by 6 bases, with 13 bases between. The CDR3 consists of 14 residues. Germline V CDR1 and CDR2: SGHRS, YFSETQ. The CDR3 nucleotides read TGCGCCAGCAGCTTGGATGTAGGACTGGGCGAGCAGTACTTC. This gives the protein CASSLDVGLGEQYF.

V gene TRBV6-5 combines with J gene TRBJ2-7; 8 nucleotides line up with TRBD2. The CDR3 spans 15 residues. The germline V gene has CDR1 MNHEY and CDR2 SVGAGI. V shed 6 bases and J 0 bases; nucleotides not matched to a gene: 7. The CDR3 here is CASSLAGPTSYEQYF. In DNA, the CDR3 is TGTGCCAGCAGCTTAGCGGGACCAACCTCCTACGAGCAGTACTTC.

The CDR3 region is CASSYLTGGQPQHF. In DNA form, the CDR3 reads TGTGCCAGCAGTTATTTGACAGGGGGCCAGCCCCAGCATTTT. The chain couples TRBV6-5 to TRBJ1-5; 10 bases fit TRBD1. The trim removed 3 bases at V and 7 bases at J, leaving 3 bases unmatched. The CDR3 is 14 residues long. Germline lookup yields CDR1 MNHEY and CDR2 SVGAGI.

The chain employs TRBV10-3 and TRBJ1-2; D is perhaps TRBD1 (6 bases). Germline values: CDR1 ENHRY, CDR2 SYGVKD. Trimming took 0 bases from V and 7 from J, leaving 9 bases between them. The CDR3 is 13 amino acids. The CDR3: CAISESGQSGYTF. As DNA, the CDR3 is TGTGCCATCAGTGAGTCCGGACAGTCTGGCTACACCTTC.

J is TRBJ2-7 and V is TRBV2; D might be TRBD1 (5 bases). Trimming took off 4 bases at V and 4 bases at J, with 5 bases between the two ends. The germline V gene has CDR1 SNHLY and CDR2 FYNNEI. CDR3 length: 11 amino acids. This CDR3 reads CASSAGYEQYF. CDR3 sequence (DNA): TGTGCCAGCAGTGCAGGGTACGAGCAGTACTTC.

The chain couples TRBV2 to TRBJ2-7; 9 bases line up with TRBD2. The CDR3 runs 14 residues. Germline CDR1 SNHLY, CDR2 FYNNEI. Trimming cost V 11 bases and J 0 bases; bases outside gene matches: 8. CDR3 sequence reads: CAAGRGRASYEQYF. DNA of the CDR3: TGTGCCGCTGGGCGCGGGAGGGCCTCCTACGAGCAGTACTTC.

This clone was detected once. The CDR3 is CASSGPGTGGEQYF. The CDR3 DNA reads as TGTGCCAGCAGTGGCCCCGGGACAGGGGGCGAGCAGTACTTC. The chain couples TRBV6-6 to TRBJ2-7; 11 nucleotides line up with TRBD1. Per germline, CDR1 MNHNY and CDR2 SVGAGI (reference sequence). The CDR3 length is 14 residues. The trim removed 5 bases at V and 6 bases at J, leaving 6 bases unmatched.

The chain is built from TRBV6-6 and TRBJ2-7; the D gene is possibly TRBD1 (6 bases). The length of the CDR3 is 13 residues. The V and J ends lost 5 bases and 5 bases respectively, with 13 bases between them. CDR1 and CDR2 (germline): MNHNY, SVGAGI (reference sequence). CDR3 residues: CASSNRTDHEQYF. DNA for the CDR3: TGTGCCAGCAGTAATCGGACAGATCACGAGCAGTACTTC.

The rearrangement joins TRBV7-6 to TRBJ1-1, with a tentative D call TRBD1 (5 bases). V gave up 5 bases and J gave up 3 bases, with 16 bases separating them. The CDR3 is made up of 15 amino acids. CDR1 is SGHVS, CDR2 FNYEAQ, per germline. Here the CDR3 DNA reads TGTGCCAGCAGCCTCCAGAGTGGGGGGGACACTGAAGCTTTCTTT. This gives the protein CASSLQSGGDTEAFF.

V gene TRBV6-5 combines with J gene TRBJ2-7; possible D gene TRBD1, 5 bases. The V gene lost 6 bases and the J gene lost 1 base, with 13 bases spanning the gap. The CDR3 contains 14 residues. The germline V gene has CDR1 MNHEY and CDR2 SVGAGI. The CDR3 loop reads CASRNPTGSYEQYF. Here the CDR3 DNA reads TGTGCCAGCAGAAACCCAACAGGTTCCTACGAGCAGTACTTC.

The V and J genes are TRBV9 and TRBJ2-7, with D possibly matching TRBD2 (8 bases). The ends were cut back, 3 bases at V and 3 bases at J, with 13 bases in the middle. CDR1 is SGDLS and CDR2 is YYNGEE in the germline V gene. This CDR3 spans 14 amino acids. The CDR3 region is CASSAAGDSYEQYF. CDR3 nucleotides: TGTGCCAGCAGCGCAGCGGGGGACAGCTACGAGCAGTACTTC.

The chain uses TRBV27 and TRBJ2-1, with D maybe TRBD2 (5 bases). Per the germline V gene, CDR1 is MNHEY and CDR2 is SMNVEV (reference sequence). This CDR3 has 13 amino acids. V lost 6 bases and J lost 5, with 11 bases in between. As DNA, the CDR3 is TGTGCCAGCAGGGCCTCCGGGGACAATGAGCAGTTCTTC. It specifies CASRASGDNEQFF.

Here the CDR3 DNA reads TGTGCCTGGAGTTTCACCCTGGGGTCTAGCGGGAGGGCGGTCCGGTTCTTC. Its translation: CAWSFTLGSSGRAVRFF. J is TRBJ2-1 and V is TRBV30, with 12 bases identical to TRBD2. There are 17 residues in the CDR3. Per the germline V gene, CDR1 is GTSNPN and CDR2 is SVGIG (reference sequence). Unmatched junction bases numbered 20, after V lost 2 bases and J lost 15 bases. Variable domain in full (rest from reference TRBV30 and TRBJ2-1): SQTIHQWPATLVQPVGSPLSLECTVEGTSNPNLYWYRQAAGRGLQLLFYSVGIGQISSEVPQNLSASRPQDRQFILSSKKLLLSDSGFYLCAWSFTLGSSGRAVRFFGPGTRLTVL.

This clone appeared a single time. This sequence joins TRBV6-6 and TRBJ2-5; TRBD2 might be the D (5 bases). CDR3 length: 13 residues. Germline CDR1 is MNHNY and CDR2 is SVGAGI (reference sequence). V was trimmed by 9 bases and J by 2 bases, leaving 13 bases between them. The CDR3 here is CASRRSGQETQYF. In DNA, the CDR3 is TGTGCCAGTAGAAGGAGCGGACAAGAGACCCAGTACTTC.

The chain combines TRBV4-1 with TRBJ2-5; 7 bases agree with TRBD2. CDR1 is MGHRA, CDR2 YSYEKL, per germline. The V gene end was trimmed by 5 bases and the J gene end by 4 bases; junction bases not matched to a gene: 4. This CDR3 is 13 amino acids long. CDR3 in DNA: TGCGCCAGCAGCTCGGTAGCGGGAGAGACCCAGTACTTC. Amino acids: CASSSVAGETQYF.

CDR3 coding DNA: TGTGCCAGCAGCCAAGGAGTTGAGGGCAATCAGCCCCAGCATTTT. This sequence encodes CASSQGVEGNQPQHF. The chain links TRBV4-2 to TRBJ1-5; D remains ambiguous. Between the trimmed V and J ends, which lost 1 base and 2 bases, there was a span of 9 bases. Germline CDR1 is LGHNA and CDR2 is YNFKEQ. The CDR3 is made up of 15 amino acids.

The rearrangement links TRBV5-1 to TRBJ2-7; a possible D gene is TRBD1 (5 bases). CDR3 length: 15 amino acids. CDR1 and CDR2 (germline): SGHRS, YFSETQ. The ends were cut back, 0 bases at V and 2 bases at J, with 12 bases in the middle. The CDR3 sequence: CASSLADSIAYEQYF. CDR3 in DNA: TGCGCCAGCAGCTTGGCCGACAGTATCGCCTACGAGCAGTACTTC.

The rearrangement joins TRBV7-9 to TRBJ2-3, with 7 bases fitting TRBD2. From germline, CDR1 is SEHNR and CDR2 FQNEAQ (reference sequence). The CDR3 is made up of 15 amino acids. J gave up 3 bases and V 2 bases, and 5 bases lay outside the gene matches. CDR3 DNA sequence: TGTGCCAGCAGCTTAATGGGCGGGAGTACAGATACGCAGTATTTT. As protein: CASSLMGGSTDTQYF.

The CDR3 DNA sequence: TGCAGCGTAAGGCGCCCCCCCCTAGCGACTGGAGATACGCAGTATTTT. It specifies CSVRRPPLATGDTQYF. The V gene is TRBV29-1, the J gene TRBJ2-3; D perhaps matches TRBD2 (6 bases). This CDR3 has 16 amino acids. The germline V gene has CDR1 SQVTM and CDR2 ANQGSEA. Trimming took off 6 bases at V and 5 bases at J, with 24 bases between the two ends.

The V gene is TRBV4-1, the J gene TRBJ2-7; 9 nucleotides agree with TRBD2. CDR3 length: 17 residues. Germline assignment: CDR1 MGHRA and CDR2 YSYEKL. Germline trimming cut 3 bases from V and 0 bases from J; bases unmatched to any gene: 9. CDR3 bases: TGCGCCAGCAGCCATCTGGAGCGGGAGGCTAGCTCCTACGAGCAGTACTTC. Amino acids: CASSHLEREASSYEQYF.

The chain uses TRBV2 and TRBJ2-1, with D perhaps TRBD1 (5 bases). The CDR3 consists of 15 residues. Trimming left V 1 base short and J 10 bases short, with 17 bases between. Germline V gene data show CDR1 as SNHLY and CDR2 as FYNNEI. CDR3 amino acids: CASSEEAGWGLEQFF. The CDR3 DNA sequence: TGTGCCAGCAGTGAAGAGGCAGGGTGGGGTCTGGAGCAGTTCTTC.

DNA for the CDR3: TGTGCCAGCTCACCACAGCCCCCCCGGCTTCGCGGGAGAGATGAGCAGTTCTTC. Translated: CASSPQPPRLRGRDEQFF. This sequence joins TRBV18 and TRBJ2-1; 7 bases are shared with TRBD2. Germline-derived CDR1 and CDR2 are KGHSH and LQKENI. CDR3 length: 18 amino acids. The ends lost 1 base at V and 8 bases at J; junction bases unmatched: 17.